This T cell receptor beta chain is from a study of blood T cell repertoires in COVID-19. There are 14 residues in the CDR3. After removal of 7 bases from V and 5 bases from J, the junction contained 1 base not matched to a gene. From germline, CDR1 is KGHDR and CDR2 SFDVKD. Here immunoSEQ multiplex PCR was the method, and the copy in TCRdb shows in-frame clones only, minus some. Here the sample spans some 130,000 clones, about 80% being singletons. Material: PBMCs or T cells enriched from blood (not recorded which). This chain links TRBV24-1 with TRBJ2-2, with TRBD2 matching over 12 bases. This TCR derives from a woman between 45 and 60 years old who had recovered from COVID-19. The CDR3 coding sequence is TGTGCCACCAGACTAGCGGGGGGAACCGGGGAGCTGTTTTTT. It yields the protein CATRLAGGTGELFF.